This section outlines one T cell receptor (beta chain) sequence together with its context. Its antigen is not known. It was with 60 Vbeta and 13 Jbeta primers that the PCR ran. Repertoires were generated with immunoSEQ multiplex PCR, while TCRdb's copy carries only in-frame clones and drops some. The sample yields over 45,000 clones, 75% to 85% seen once. The sample comes from a study of cytomegalovirus exposure and HLA in healthy donors. Study results and limitations: Analysis performed later found around 15,000 TCR beta sequences associated with HLA alleles at 0.05 false discovery rate. Available immune exposure information covered CMV serostatus only. Sequencing likely generated an artifact that appeared as a cluster of highly shared sequence variants.

Nominally healthy donors were sampled, though unrecorded immune exposures were likely. Germline lookup yields CDR1 SGHVS and CDR2 FNYEAQ. Trimming shortened V by 1 base and J by 1 base, and 15 bases separated the two germline ends. This CDR3 comprises 17 residues. Sequencing was performed on PBMCs. This chain uses TRBV7-6 with TRBJ2-3; tentatively, D is TRBD1 (5 bases). This sequence originates from a man between 25 and 39 years old in good health and CMV-seronegative. The CDR3 region is CASSLEAGHWGTDTQYF. In DNA form, the CDR3 reads TGTGCCAGCAGCTTAGAGGCTGGACATTGGGGCACAGATACGCAGTATTTT.